The TCR beta chain described here comes from a study of blood T cell repertoires in COVID-19. Study background: PBMCs, B-cell-depleted T cells, or T cells were the source of the cDNA or gDNA that made up the material.

Libraries were prepared by immunoSEQ multiplex PCR; TCRdb keeps only in-frame clonotypes and omits some of them. Among 250,000 or so clones listed, 75% to 90% were seen once. Trimming left V 5 bases short and J 2 bases short, with 13 bases between. This CDR3 region has 14 residues. From germline, CDR1 is MNHEY and CDR2 SVGAGI. The rearrangement uses TRBV6-5 and TRBJ2-7; D may be TRBD2 (7 bases). Sequencing was performed on peripheral blood. The TCR was taken from a woman between 35 and 50 years old who had recovered from COVID-19. CDR3 residues: CASSPRGGAYEQYF. The CDR3 DNA reads TGTGCCAGCAGTCCCCGAGGGGGGGCCTACGAGCAGTACTTC.